What follows is one T cell receptor (beta chain) and its context. The source of the sample is a study of blood T cell repertoires in COVID-19. Study summary: Both acute and convalescent COVID-19 samples were obtained from the United States, Italy and Spain. PBMCs, B-cell-depleted T cells, or T cells were the source of the cDNA or gDNA that made up the material.

Original processing notes: Estimates of nucleated cell counts were drawn from the amplification of reference gene primers. Generated by immunoSEQ multiplex PCR, the TCRdb table keeps only in-frame clones and is missing some. V and J calls plus clone size are reproduced from that table; the DNA served to infer D and trimming. In the table there are around 130,000 clones, around 80% of which are singletons. CDR3 length: 12 residues. Germline V lookup: CDR1 LGHDT, CDR2 YNNKEL (reference sequence). V lost 5 bases to trimming and J lost 10 bases, with 12 bases between them. This sequence joins TRBV3-1 (or the pseudogene TRBV3-2) and TRBJ2-1, with D unclear. This TCR derives from a middle-aged man with acute COVID-19. The sequenced material came from PBMCs or T cells enriched from blood (not recorded which). The CDR3 spells CASSSLRAEQFF. The CDR3 region has the DNA TGTGCCAGCAGCTCCCTACGAGCGGAGCAGTTCTTC.